The 17 T cell receptor beta chains in this list originate from one sample, sequenced in a study of cytomegalovirus exposure and HLA in healthy donors. Data came from immunoSEQ multiplex PCR; TCRdb stores just in-frame clones and leaves some out. The sample has 220,000 or so clones; 75% to 95% are singletons. The sequenced sample was PBMCs. The receptor source for this set is a woman younger than 30 in good health and CMV-seronegative.

This chain joins TRBV11-3 and TRBJ2-3; TRBD2 matches at 11 bases. V was clipped by 8 bases and J by 4 bases; unmatched bases: 8. Per the germline V gene, CDR1 is SGHNT and CDR2 is YENEEA. The CDR3 covers 15 residues. The CDR3 coding sequence is TGTGCCAGCTCGCTGGTAGCGGGAGGGGCAGATACGCAGTATTTT. Translated, it gives CASSLVAGGADTQYF.

The chain combines TRBV7-3 with TRBJ2-2; 8 bases match TRBD2. Germline CDR1 reads SGHTA; CDR2 reads FQGTGA. The CDR3 extends over 16 amino acids. V shed 3 bases, J shed 5 bases, and the junction held 8 bases outside the gene matches. The CDR3 is CASSFTGGIGTGELFF. The CDR3, as DNA: TGTGCCAGCAGCTTTACGGGAGGGATTGGAACCGGGGAGCTGTTTTTT.

The chain is built from TRBV21-1 and TRBJ2-7; the D call of TRBD1 is as the table states it, not checked on the DNA. TRBV21-1 is a pseudogene segment. CDR3 length: 15 residues. CDR3 amino acids: CASSKDRGTSYEQYF. The CDR3 bases are TGTGCCAGCAGCAAGGACAGGGGGACCTCCTACGAGCAGTACTTC.

V is TRBV5-1 and J is TRBJ2-1, with 8 bases matching TRBD1. The CDR3 has 16 amino acids. J was trimmed by 5 bases and V by 3 bases; bases with no gene match: 10. In germline, CDR1 is SGHRS, CDR2 YFSETQ. Here the CDR3 DNA reads TGCGCCAGCAGCTGGAGGGGGACAGGTTTACACAATGAGCAGTTCTTC. Translated: CASSWRGTGLHNEQFF.

This chain links TRBV9 with TRBJ2-7; 9 nucleotides align to TRBD2. The V gene end was trimmed by 0 bases and the J gene end by 2 bases; junction bases not matched to a gene: 6. CDR1 is SGDLS, CDR2 YYNGEE, per germline. This CDR3 spans 16 amino acids. For the CDR3, the DNA is TGTGCCAGCAGCGTAGAGGCGGGAGGGCCCCCCTACGAGCAGTACTTC. Translating it yields CASSVEAGGPPYEQYF.

Only one count was recorded for this clone. The V call is TRBV29-1, the J call TRBJ2-3; 10 bases map to TRBD1. CDR3 length: 16 residues. CDR1 and CDR2 (germline): SQVTM, ANQGSEA. J lost 5 bases, V lost 5 bases, and 13 bases had no gene match. Written as DNA, the CDR3 is TGCAGCGTTTCCACTCTCCGACAGGGGGCTGAAGATACGCAGTATTTT. Amino acids: CSVSTLRQGAEDTQYF.

The chain combines TRBV27 with TRBJ1-6, with D hard to call. The CDR3 runs 12 residues. The germline V gene has CDR1 MNHEY and CDR2 SMNVEV (reference sequence). V shed 3 bases and J shed 7 bases, with 4 bases lying between them. CDR3 DNA sequence: TGTGCCAGCAGTTTGTTAAATTCACCCCTCCACTTT. The encoded protein is CASSLLNSPLHF.

The V call is TRBV10-3, the J call TRBJ2-1; 13 positions match TRBD2. The length of the CDR3 is 13 residues. V lost 10 bases to trimming and J lost 9 bases; unmatched junction nucleotides: 6. Germline V gene sequence: CDR1 ENHRY, CDR2 SYGVKD. The CDR3 nucleotides read TGTGCCACAGGGACTAGCGGGATGGGTGAGCAGTTCTTC. Translated: CATGTSGMGEQFF.

This clone was detected only once. The J gene is TRBJ2-1, the V gene TRBV9; the D gene is possibly TRBD2 (5 bases). The germline V and J ends were trimmed by 0 bases and 6 bases, with 10 bases remaining between them. The CDR3 is made up of 14 amino acids. Germline-derived CDR1 and CDR2 are SGDLS and YYNGEE. The CDR3, as DNA: TGTGCCAGCAGCGTAGCGGCTAGCTCCAATGAGCAGTTCTTC. Translating gives CASSVAASSNEQFF.

The genes are TRBV18 and TRBJ2-3, with D possibly TRBD1 on 6 matching bases. CDR1 is KGHSH and CDR2 is LQKENI in the germline V gene. V shed 6 bases and J shed 10 bases, with 14 bases lying between them. The CDR3 consists of 12 residues. CDR3 in amino acids: CASSPDDRSQYF. The CDR3 DNA reads as TGTGCCAGCTCGCCGGACGACAGGTCGCAGTATTTT.

This clone has a handful of counts. V usage is TRBV29-1 and J usage is TRBJ1-2; 9 bases align to TRBD1. The CDR3 totals 14 residues. CDR1 is SQVTM, CDR2 ANQGSEA, per germline. V dropped 3 bases and J dropped 7; count of bases not matched to a gene: 9. The DNA of the CDR3 is TGCAGCGTTGACACAGGGGGCATAGTACGTGGCTACACCTTC. Translating gives CSVDTGGIVRGYTF.

The rearrangement links TRBV27 to TRBJ1-5; 9 nucleotides align to TRBD1. Germline lookup yields CDR1 MNHEY and CDR2 SMNVEV (reference sequence). With 5 bases clipped from V and 7 bases from J, the junction kept 9 bases outside the gene matches. The CDR3 is 15 residues long. The CDR3 coding sequence is TGTGCCAGCAGTAGTTACAGGGGGCAGGGCCAGCCCCAGCATTTT. Protein product: CASSSYRGQGQPQHF.

The rearrangement uses TRBV6-1 and TRBJ1-5; D not resolved. There are 17 residues in the CDR3. Trimming stripped 0 bases from V and 7 bases from J, with 19 bases between. Germline V gives CDR1 MNHNS, CDR2 SASEGT. The CDR3 DNA reads as TGTGCCAGCAGTGAAGCGCTGGAGGGATGGGTGGGCCAGCCCCAGCATTTT. It translates to CASSEALEGWVGQPQHF.

This sequence joins TRBV5-1 and TRBJ2-3; 7 nucleotides match TRBD2. CDR1 is SGHRS and CDR2 is YFSETQ in the germline V gene. V gave up 0 bases and J gave up 3 bases; unmatched junction bases: 16. This CDR3 is built from 19 residues. The CDR3 DNA sequence: TGCGCCAGCAGCTTGGATCGGCGAGCGGGATGGCGAGTAACAGATACGCAGTATTTT. The encoded protein is CASSLDRRAGWRVTDTQYF.

This rearrangement joins TRBV13 to TRBJ2-3, with D maybe TRBD2 (6 bases). This CDR3 comprises 14 residues. Trimming took off 2 bases at V and 6 bases at J, with 12 bases between the two ends. The germline V gene encodes CDR1 PRHDT and CDR2 FYEKMQ (reference sequence). The CDR3 nucleotides are TGTGCCAGCAGCTTAATCGGGAGTAAGGATACGCAGTATTTT. Protein sequence: CASSLIGSKDTQYF.

The rearrangement uses TRBV11-1 and TRBJ1-1, with D maybe TRBD1 (5 bases). V shed 1 base and J shed 1 base, with 13 bases lying between them. Germline lookup yields CDR1 SGHAT and CDR2 FQDESV (reference sequence). The CDR3 extends over 16 amino acids. CDR3 bases: TGTGCCAGCAGCTTAGTCCAGGGCCCCCCGAACACTGAAGCTTTCTTT. Translated, it gives CASSLVQGPPNTEAFF.

J is TRBJ2-3 and V is TRBV5-4, with a tentative D call TRBD2 (5 bases). This CDR3 region has 15 residues. The V end lost 4 bases, the J end lost 0 bases, and 12 bases lay between the germline ends. The V gene's germline CDR1 is SGHNT and CDR2 YYREEE (reference sequence). In DNA form, the CDR3 reads TGTGCCAGCAGCCCGGACTTGCACAGCACAGATACGCAGTATTTT. Its translation is CASSPDLHSTDTQYF.